This T cell receptor (beta chain) was profiled in a study of breast tumors, draining lymph nodes, adjacent tissues. The germline V gene encodes CDR1 SGHRS and CDR2 YFSETQ. The CDR3 totals 14 residues. The V end was cut by 5 bases, the J end by 2 bases, with 13 bases between. Axillary draining lymph nodes of breast cancer patients supplied the node samples. This clonotype was seen repeatedly, ten times or more. In TCRdb, the multiplex PCR reads were re-called with MiXCR into one record per CDR3 protein. The sample shows about 110,000 distinct CDR3 sequences, about 29% of them seen only once. This sequence originates from a female donor with breast cancer. Some clones in this sample may be carry-over from other donors' samples. The rearrangement joins TRBV5-1 to TRBJ2-5, with D perhaps being TRBD1 or TRBD2 (5 bases each). Sample: axillary lymph node tissue. The CDR3 reads CASSSGTQQETQYF. The DNA of the CDR3 is TGCGCCAGCAGTTCCGGGACGCAACAAGAGACCCAGTACTTC. Full variable domain (outside the CDR3, taken from reference TRBV5-1 and TRBJ2-5): KAGVTQTPRYLIKTRGQQVTLSCSPISGHRSVSWYQQTPGQGLQFLFEYFSETQRNKGNFPGRFSGRQFSNSRSEMNVSTLELGDSALYLCASSSGTQQETQYFGPGTRLLVL.